These T cell receptor beta chains were read from a single sample in a study of shared clonotypes between healthy human individuals. The method was immunoSEQ multiplex PCR; TCRdb's version includes in-frame clones alone and lacks a portion of them. The sample carries about 1,500,000 clones, about 96% recorded once. The sequenced sample was naive CD4+ T cells sorted from blood. The receptors derive from a man under 40 in good health. Each CDR3 is given with its conserved first and last residue. A D gene is named only where the DNA matches it firmly. Only some rows state a clone size, as once, few, many or a class for expanded clones.

V	size	D	J	DNA	CDR3
TRBV18	NA	NA	TRBJ1-1	TGTGCCAGCTCACCACAGAGGGGTTTCGCTGAAGCTTTCTTT	CASSPQRGFAEAFF
TRBV6-5	once	TRBD1	TRBJ1-1	TGTGCCAGCAGTTACAGGGGGCTGAACACTGAAGCTTTCTTT	CASSYRGLNTEAFF
TRBV6-5	NA	NA	TRBJ1-1	TGTGCCAGCAGTTACGTAGGGCCTGATCAGGGTGAAGCTTTCTTT	CASSYVGPDQGEAFF
TRBV5-1	once	TRBD2	TRBJ2-2	TGCGCCAGCAGCTTGGGATCTAGCGGTGGGAACACCGGGGAGCTGTTTTTT	CASSLGSSGGNTGELFF
TRBV6-6	NA	TRBD1	TRBJ2-4	TGTGCCAGCAGTTACTCAACCGACAGGGACATTCAGTACTTC	CASSYSTDRDIQYF
TRBV6-5	NA	NA	TRBJ2-7	TGTGCCAGCAGTTACTCCCAAGGGACTTTTAGTGAGCAGTACTTC	CASSYSQGTFSEQYF
TRBV5-1	NA	NA	TRBJ2-5	TGCGCCAGCAGCTTAAAGGGGTACCAAGAGACCCAGTACTTC	CASSLKGYQETQYF
TRBV5-6	NA	TRBD2	TRBJ2-4	TGTGCCAGCAGCTTGACGGGAGGGGGAAACATTCAGTACTTC	CASSLTGGGNIQYF
TRBV10-2	NA	TRBD1	TRBJ1-1	TGCGCCAGCAGCGCCTGGGACAGCCGAATGAACACTGAAGCTTTCTTT	CASSAWDSRMNTEAFF
TRBV13	NA	NA	TRBJ2-7	TGTGCCAGCAGCTTATTTTCGGGACCCCTAGGCACAGTGTCCTACGAGCAGTACTTC	CASSLFSGPLGTVSYEQYF
TRBV7-2	NA	TRBD1	TRBJ1-5	TGTGCCAGCAGCTTGGACAGGGCGCGACAGCCCCAGCATTTT	CASSLDRARQPQHF
TRBV5-1	NA	NA	TRBJ2-7	TGCGCCAGCAGGGCCACCATGGTGGTATACGAGCAGTACTTC	CASRATMVVYEQYF
TRBV14	NA	NA	TRBJ1-2	TGTGCCAGCAGCCAAGATCTGGGCTATGGCTACACCTTC	CASSQDLGYGYTF
TRBV5-1	NA	NA	TRBJ2-1	TGCGCCAGCAGCTTGGCCATGGGGTGGGAGGCCGAGGGTGAGCAGTTCTTC	CASSLAMGWEAEGEQFF
TRBV5-1	NA	NA	TRBJ2-5	TGCGCCAGCAGCCTGGAAGGCTTTCAAGAGACCCAGTACTTC	CASSLEGFQETQYF
TRBV5-6	NA	NA	TRBJ2-1	TGTGCCAGCAGCTTAACAGGGGAGCAGTTCTTC	CASSLTGEQFF
TRBV28	NA	NA	TRBJ2-1	TGTGCCAGCAGTTTTATCTCGAACCAGGGGGGGTTTGAGCAGTTCTTC	CASSFISNQGGFEQFF
TRBV5-1	NA	NA	TRBJ1-1	TGCGCCAGCAGCCTAGTGCAGGGGAACACTGAAGCTTTCTTT	CASSLVQGNTEAFF
TRBV5-1	NA	TRBD2	TRBJ2-7	TGCGCCAGCAGCTTGGTTAGCGGGAGTGGTTACGAGCAGTACTTC	CASSLVSGSGYEQYF
TRBV5-6	NA	TRBD2	TRBJ2-1	TGTGCCAGCAATAGGGTCCGACTAGCGCCGAATGAGCAGTTCTTC	CASNRVRLAPNEQFF
TRBV9	once	TRBD1	TRBJ2-7	TGTGCCAGCAGCGCCCGGGACAGGGTGGACGAGCAGTACTTC	CASSARDRVDEQYF
TRBV28	NA	TRBD1	TRBJ1-2	TGTGCCAGCAGTCCGCGGACAGGGAGGGACTATGGCTACACCTTC	CASSPRTGRDYGYTF
TRBV5-4	NA	NA	TRBJ2-5	TGTGCCAGCAGCCCCGGGACCACAGAGGAGACCCAGTACTTC	CASSPGTTEETQYF
TRBV9	NA	TRBD2	TRBJ2-5	TGTGCCAGCAGCGTAGGGGGAGGGAGGGAGACCCAGTACTTC	CASSVGGGRETQYF
TRBV7-2	NA	TRBD2	TRBJ2-2	TGTGCCAGCAGCAAGCGTTCTAGCGGGATGCTCGGGGAGCTGTTTTTT	CASSKRSSGMLGELFF
TRBV18	NA	NA	TRBJ2-5	TGTGCCAGCTCACCACTCTCCCGTGGGGAGACCCAGTACTTC	CASSPLSRGETQYF
TRBV9	NA	NA	TRBJ2-1	TGTGCCAGCAGCGTAGGCTTGGACTTGAGCTCCTACAATGAGCAGTTCTTC	CASSVGLDLSSYNEQFF
TRBV18	NA	NA	TRBJ2-7	TGTGCCAGCTCACCGGTTAGTAGGGGTTCGAGCTCCTACGAGCAGTACTTC	CASSPVSRGSSSYEQYF
TRBV19	NA	NA	TRBJ1-4	TGTGCCAGTAGTAGCCTAGTGGGCTTTCATTATGAAAAACTGTTTTTT	CASSSLVGFHYEKLFF
TRBV6-1	NA	NA	TRBJ2-2	TGTGCCAGCACCAGAGCGGGGAACACCGGGGAGCTGTTTTTT	CASTRAGNTGELFF
TRBV5-4	NA	NA	TRBJ2-1	TGTGCCAGCAGCTTGATTGGTTCGGCTGAGCAGTTCTTC	CASSLIGSAEQFF
TRBV29-1	NA	TRBD2	TRBJ2-5	TGCAGCGTTGCCTCTAGCGGCCAAGAGACCCAGTACTTC	CSVASSGQETQYF
TRBV5-1	NA	NA	TRBJ2-6	TGCGCCAGCAGCTTGGGAGGGACTGCCCCTGGGGCCAACGTCCTGACTTTC	CASSLGGTAPGANVLTF
TRBV6-1	few	NA	TRBJ1-1	TGTGCCAGCAGTGCAGGGGATAACACTGAAGCTTTCTTT	CASSAGDNTEAFF
TRBV9	NA	TRBD2	TRBJ2-7	TGTGCCAGCAGCGTAGCGGTTAGCGGGAGTCTCTACGAGCAGTACTTC	CASSVAVSGSLYEQYF
TRBV2	NA	TRBD1	TRBJ2-7	TGTGCCAGCAAGAGGACAGGACCCTCCTACGAGCAGTACTTC	CASKRTGPSYEQYF
TRBV11-2	NA	TRBD1	TRBJ2-1	TGTGCCAGCAGCTTCCTCCCAACAGGGGGCGCGTTGTTGGTTGAGCAGTTCTTC	CASSFLPTGGALLVEQFF
TRBV2	NA	TRBD2	TRBJ2-3	TGTGCCAGCAGTGGGGGGGGAAGAGCGGGAGTGTTCACAGATACGCAGTATTTT	CASSGGGRAGVFTDTQYF
TRBV27	NA	NA	TRBJ2-2	TGTGCCAGCAGTTTAAGGTCCGGGGAGCTGTTTTTT	CASSLRSGELFF
TRBV5-1	NA	NA	TRBJ1-1	TGCGCCAGCAGCTTGAGTGGCGGATCGAACGGTGAAGCTTTCTTT	CASSLSGGSNGEAFF
TRBV6-5	NA	TRBD2	TRBJ2-5	TGTGCCAGCAGGCGCGGGGGAGTCGAGACCCAGTACTTC	CASRRGGVETQYF
TRBV9	NA	NA	TRBJ1-3	TGTGCCAGCACCCCAGGCGGGGTCGGAAACACCATATATTTT	CASTPGGVGNTIYF
TRBV5-4	NA	NA	TRBJ2-2	TGTGCCAGCAGCTCCCGGAGGGGAACGAACACCGGGGAGCTGTTTTTT	CASSSRRGTNTGELFF
TRBV6-5	NA	NA	TRBJ2-1	TGTGCCAGCAGAACGACAGAGGGCTCCTACAATGAGCAGTTCTTC	CASRTTEGSYNEQFF
TRBV18	NA	TRBD1	TRBJ2-6	TGTGCCAGCTCCGCCGGGACAGGGTCGTCTGGGGCCAACGTCCTGACTTTC	CASSAGTGSSGANVLTF
TRBV9	NA	NA	TRBJ2-2	TGTGCCAGCAGCGTAGGGGCTAGCATCGCCGGGGAGCTGTTTTTT	CASSVGASIAGELFF